The 12 T cell receptor beta chains given below trace back to one sample, sequenced in a study of control samples from healthy donors and cancer patients. Produced via immunoSEQ multiplex PCR; TCRdb's table is partial and in-frame only. The sample contains more than 100,000 clones, around 88% of which appear only once. The sample consisted of PBMCs. These receptors all stem from a man aged 55 to 69 with lung cancer.

The rearrangement links TRBV5-4 to TRBJ2-7, with D possibly being TRBD1 (6 bases). Germline values: CDR1 SGHNT, CDR2 YYREEE (reference sequence). This CDR3 is built from 15 residues. Trimming stripped 4 bases from V and 7 bases from J, with 21 bases between. The CDR3 spells CASSRDAPGAREQYF. As DNA, the CDR3 is TGTGCCAGCAGCCGTGACGCGCCAGGGGCTCGGGAGCAGTACTTC.

In this sample, this clone turned up once. The genes are TRBV10-3 and TRBJ2-7; no definite D call. The CDR3 loop spans 14 amino acids. Per germline, CDR1 ENHRY and CDR2 SYGVKD. V was shortened by 4 bases and J by 6 bases, with 16 bases between the two germline ends. The DNA of the CDR3 is TGTGCCATCAGTGGTAAAATAGGAAACCCCGAGCAGTACTTC. It yields the protein CAISGKIGNPEQYF.

The chain combines TRBV6-5 with TRBJ1-2; D gene ambiguous. Germline loops: CDR1 MNHEY, CDR2 SVGAGI. V was clipped by 0 bases and J by 6 bases, with 8 bases between them. The CDR3 totals 13 residues. For the CDR3, the DNA is TGTGCCAGCAGTTACTCGTGGCAGGATGGCTACACCTTC. Its protein product is CASSYSWQDGYTF.

This chain uses TRBV21-1 with TRBJ1-2. TRBV21-1 counts as a pseudogene. This CDR3 is built from 17 residues. CDR3 in DNA: TGTGCCAGCAGCACCCCCCCGGGGAGCACAAAGTCCTATGGCTACACCTTC. This codes for CASSTPPGSTKSYGYTF.

The chain carries TRBV19 and TRBJ1-5; no clear D gene. Germline CDR1 reads LNHDA; CDR2 reads SQIVND (reference sequence). The CDR3 extends over 15 amino acids. The V and J ends lost 9 bases and 3 bases respectively, with 18 bases between them. DNA of the CDR3: TGTGCCAGCAGTCTTGTTGGCACCCCCAATCAGCCCCAGCATTTT. It is translated as CASSLVGTPNQPQHF.

This clone was observed a handful of times. The J gene is TRBJ1-5, the V gene TRBV4-1; D gene unclear. The V gene's germline CDR1 is MGHRA and CDR2 YSYEKL. Trimming took off 1 base at V and 6 bases at J, with 13 bases between the two ends. This CDR3 has 15 amino acids. CDR3 residues: CASSQAFGMGQPQHF. CDR3 nucleotide sequence: TGCGCCAGCAGCCAAGCTTTTGGTATGGGTCAGCCCCAGCATTTT.

The chain links TRBV5-1 to TRBJ1-2; 7 bases are a match to TRBD1. Germline CDR1 reads SGHRS; CDR2 reads YFSETQ. The CDR3 is 15 amino acids. V lost 2 bases, J lost 0 bases, and 4 bases stayed unmatched. This CDR3 reads CASSFAGQSNYGYTF. CDR3 nucleotides: TGCGCCAGCAGCTTCGCGGGACAGTCTAACTATGGCTACACCTTC.

This clone was seen only a few times. The chain is built from TRBV7-2 and TRBJ2-2, with D maybe TRBD2 (5 bases). V was trimmed by 2 bases and J by 7 bases, leaving 14 bases between them. This CDR3 is 15 amino acids long. Germline-derived CDR1 and CDR2 are SGHTA and FQGNSA. This chain's CDR3 is CASSLLTGSIGELFF. DNA for the CDR3: TGTGCCAGCAGCTTATTGACGGGAAGTATCGGGGAGCTGTTTTTT.

The chain employs TRBV5-4 and TRBJ1-2; a weak D match, TRBD1 (5 bases). Germline loops: CDR1 SGHNT, CDR2 YYREEE (reference sequence). The CDR3 is made up of 13 amino acids. Trimming took off 1 base at V and 6 bases at J, with 10 bases between the two ends. The CDR3 loop reads CASSLPGENGYTF. CDR3 DNA sequence: TGTGCCAGCAGCTTGCCGGGGGAGAATGGCTACACCTTC.

CDR3 in DNA: TGTGCCAGCAGCTTACAGGGGGCGAGCTACAATGAGCAGTTCTTC. Amino acids: CASSLQGASYNEQFF. V gene TRBV7-2 combines with J gene TRBJ2-1; 8 bases line up with TRBD1. CDR3 length equals 15 residues. V shed 2 bases and J 3 bases; nucleotides not matched to a gene: 3. Germline CDR1 and CDR2: SGHTA and FQGNSA.

The chain joins TRBV30 to TRBJ2-2, with 8 bases aligning to TRBD1. Per the germline V gene, CDR1 is GTSNPN and CDR2 is SVGIG (reference sequence). CDR3 length: 16 amino acids. V was pared by 2 bases and J by 1 base, with 6 bases of the junction left unmatched. The CDR3 DNA reads TGTGCCTGGAGTTTTCCCGGGACAGGGAACACCGGGGAGCTGTTTTTT. It translates to CAWSFPGTGNTGELFF.

The V call is TRBV5-1, the J call TRBJ1-1; TRBD1 matches 9 bases. The CDR3 is made up of 15 amino acids. V trimming: 4 bases; J trimming: 3 bases; junction bases outside the gene matches: 7. Germline CDR1 reads SGHRS; CDR2 reads YFSETQ. The CDR3 coding sequence is TGCGCCAGCAGCCTGTTGAGGACAGGGGACACTGAAGCTTTCTTT. Translated, it gives CASSLLRTGDTEAFF. Combining the CDR3 with reference TRBV5-1 and TRBJ1-1 gives the whole variable domain KAGVTQTPRYLIKTRGQQVTLSCSPISGHRSVSWYQQTPGQGLQFLFEYFSETQRNKGNFPGRFSGRQFSNSRSEMNVSTLELGDSALYLCASSLLRTGDTEAFFGQGTRLTVV.